This entry describes one T cell receptor beta chain. What it binds is unknown. The entry originates in a study of T cell responses to AZD1222 COVID-19 vaccine. CDR3 length equals 12 residues. Germline-derived CDR1 and CDR2 are LGHDT and YNNKEL (reference sequence). V gave up 1 base and J gave up 4 bases, with 3 bases separating them. Study observations and caveats: Among those given AZD1222, only six or seven were seropositive at baseline. Sampling that yielded the repertoires occurred only after the peak T cell response.

Produced via immunoSEQ multiplex PCR; TCRdb's table is partial and in-frame only. The sample includes approximately 180,000 clones, about nine tenths of them seen just once. Sequencing was performed on peripheral blood, taken on day 0 of AZD1222 vaccination. The rearrangement joins TRBV3-1 (or the pseudogene TRBV3-2) to TRBJ2-3; D gene uncertain. The sequence derives from an adult in good health. This chain's CDR3 is CASSQAADTQYF. The DNA for the CDR3 is TGTGCCAGCAGCCAAGCGGCAGATACGCAGTATTTT.